The 10 T cell receptor beta chains below all came from one sample that was sequenced in a study of blood T cell repertoires in COVID-19. Only in-frame clones appear in the TCRdb table, and some are missing; sequencing was by immunoSEQ multiplex PCR. Among roughly 67,000 clones, about 80% were seen once, and the ten largest hold roughly 6%. The specimen sequenced was peripheral blood. These receptors all come from a woman aged 60-75 years with acute or convalescent COVID-19.

The chain combines TRBV7-2 with TRBJ1-2; TRBD1 matches 9 bases. The V gene's germline CDR1 is SGHTA and CDR2 FQGNSA. The CDR3 runs to 14 residues. The V gene end was trimmed by 5 bases and the J gene end by 5 bases; junction bases not matched to a gene: 6. CDR3 region: CASSPQGADYGYTF. Written as DNA, the CDR3 is TGTGCCAGCAGCCCACAGGGGGCCGATTATGGCTACACCTTC.

The chain uses TRBV3-1 (or the pseudogene TRBV3-2) and TRBJ1-2, with D possibly matching TRBD1 (5 bases). Trimming cost V 5 bases and J 5 bases, with 18 bases left between them. Germline CDR1 is LGHDT and CDR2 is YNNKEL (reference sequence). The CDR3 loop spans 15 amino acids. CDR3 amino acids: CASSGQGVDTYGYTF. In nucleotides, the CDR3 is TGTGCCAGCAGCGGACAAGGCGTGGACACTTATGGCTACACCTTC.

This chain uses TRBV29-1 with TRBJ1-1, with D maybe TRBD1 (5 bases). V was pared by 7 bases and J by 4 bases, with 16 bases between. The V gene's germline CDR1 is SQVTM and CDR2 ANQGSEA. This CDR3 spans 13 amino acids. The CDR3 region is CSGIVGPGTEAFF. Here the CDR3 DNA reads TGCAGCGGCATAGTGGGGCCGGGCACTGAAGCTTTCTTT.

The chain employs TRBV2 and TRBJ1-1, with D uncertain. Germline CDR1 SNHLY, CDR2 FYNNEI. The CDR3 extends over 10 amino acids. The V end was cut by 5 bases, the J end by 10 bases, with 8 bases between. CDR3 amino acids: CASSIGLAFF. The CDR3 bases are TGTGCCAGCAGTATTGGGCTAGCTTTCTTT.

V and J are TRBV7-3 and TRBJ2-2; 8 bases align to TRBD2. CDR1 is SGHTA and CDR2 is FQGTGA in the germline V gene. With V trimmed by 3 bases and J by 4 bases, 7 bases remained unmatched. The CDR3 loop spans 16 amino acids. CDR3: CASSLSGGSSTGELFF. In nucleotides, the CDR3 is TGTGCCAGCAGCTTGAGCGGGGGATCGAGCACCGGGGAGCTGTTTTTT.

The V and J genes are TRBV30 and TRBJ2-7, with D perhaps TRBD1 (5 bases). Trimming pared 0 bases from V and 5 bases from J, leaving 11 bases between. Germline V gives CDR1 GTSNPN, CDR2 SVGIG (reference sequence). There are 13 residues in the CDR3. The DNA for the CDR3 is TGTGCCTGGAGTGTACTCCCAGGGCACGAGCAGTACTTC. This gives the protein CAWSVLPGHEQYF.

This chain connects TRBV13 to TRBJ2-6, with D possibly TRBD1 on 5 matching bases. The CDR3 consists of 15 residues. Per germline, CDR1 PRHDT and CDR2 FYEKMQ (reference sequence). The V gene lost 5 bases and the J gene lost 0 bases, with 8 bases spanning the gap. CDR3 sequence (DNA): TGTGCCAGCAGCCGCAGGGCCTCTGGGGCCAACGTCCTGACTTTC. As protein: CASSRRASGANVLTF.

The rearrangement links TRBV3-1 (or the pseudogene TRBV3-2) to TRBJ2-3; 9 bases line up with TRBD2. The V segment lost 4 bases and the J segment 4 bases; nucleotides outside the gene matches: 9. The CDR3 extends over 16 amino acids. In germline, CDR1 is LGHDT, CDR2 YNNKEL (reference sequence). Written as DNA, the CDR3 is TGTGCCAGCAGCCCCGGGGGGCTAGCGGGGTCAGATACGCAGTATTTT. It yields the protein CASSPGGLAGSDTQYF.

The chain joins TRBV5-1 to TRBJ1-1; possibly TRBD1 for D (5 bases). Germline assignment: CDR1 SGHRS and CDR2 YFSETQ. This CDR3 spans 13 amino acids. The V and J ends lost 5 bases and 3 bases respectively, with 11 bases between them. CDR3 coding DNA: TGCGCCAGCAGAGGGGCGGGGTACACTGAAGCTTTCTTT. Residues: CASRGAGYTEAFF.

The rearrangement links TRBV5-1 to TRBJ2-7, with 12 bases fitting TRBD2. J lost 5 bases, V lost 5 bases, and 11 bases had no gene match. CDR1 and CDR2 from the germline V gene are SGHRS and YFSETQ. This CDR3 region has 16 residues. CDR3 nucleotide sequence: TGCGCCAGCAGTTTTTTTACTAGCGGGGGGATAGACGAGCAGTACTTC. This translates into CASSFFTSGGIDEQYF.